These 11 T cell receptor beta chains share one sample of origin, sequenced in a study of blood T cell repertoires in COVID-19. Method: immunoSEQ multiplex PCR; TCRdb's copy keeps in-frame clones and lacks some. The profile shows about 190,000 clones, roughly 80% of them singletons. Sequences were obtained from PBMCs or T cells enriched from blood (not recorded which). These receptors were collected from a woman aged 25 to 45 who had recovered from COVID-19.

With respect to this clone: Because the CDR3's place on the DNA is in doubt, the DNA is left out and the CDR3 is given as listed by TCRdb. The chain combines TRBV5-1 with TRBJ1-6; the table's D gene call, TRBD1, was not cross checked with the DNA. Germline CDR1 reads SGHRS; CDR2 reads YFSETQ. The CDR3 numbers 16 amino acids, ends counted. CDR3: CASSSSDRVHNSPLHF.

The rearrangement joins TRBV5-8 to TRBJ1-4; the D gene is possibly TRBD1 (6 bases). With 4 bases removed from V and 5 bases from J, the gap between germline ends came to 12 bases. CDR1 is SGHTS and CDR2 is YDEGEE in the germline V gene. This CDR3 is built from 14 residues. In DNA, the CDR3 is TGTGCCAGCAGCCCCGGGACAAAAAATGAAAAACTGTTTTTT. Translating it yields CASSPGTKNEKLFF.

J is TRBJ1-5 and V is TRBV18; D is possibly TRBD1 (6 bases). The CDR3 extends over 14 amino acids. The V gene's germline CDR1 is KGHSH and CDR2 LQKENI. The V end was cut by 3 bases, the J end by 5 bases, with 11 bases between. CDR3 nucleotides: TGTGCCAGCTCACCGGGCAGGGGCCATCAGCCCCAGCATTTT. Its protein product is CASSPGRGHQPQHF.

The V gene is TRBV29-1, the J gene TRBJ2-3; tentatively, D is TRBD1 (6 bases). The ends were cut back, 4 bases at V and 7 bases at J, with 21 bases in the middle. Germline V gives CDR1 SQVTM, CDR2 ANQGSEA. The CDR3 length is 15 residues. CDR3 in DNA: TGCAGCGTTGGCCCTCCGGGACAACTCACGTATACGCAGTATTTT. Translation gives CSVGPPGQLTYTQYF.

The CDR3 loop is CSVVDRGRSYNEQFF. In DNA form, the CDR3 reads TGCAGCGTTGTCGACAGGGGGCGATCATACAATGAGCAGTTCTTC. The genes are TRBV29-1 and TRBJ2-1; 10 bases match TRBD1. V was clipped by 4 bases and J by 4 bases; unmatched bases: 7. This CDR3 has 15 amino acids. Looked up from germline, CDR1 is SQVTM and CDR2 is ANQGSEA.

The chain carries TRBV7-9 and TRBJ2-7; 8 bases are a match to TRBD1. Trimming removed 5 bases from V and 2 bases from J; junction bases left unmatched: 5. From germline, CDR1 is SEHNR and CDR2 FQNEAQ (reference sequence). The CDR3 is made up of 14 amino acids. This CDR3 reads CASSHRQGTYEQYF. In DNA, the CDR3 is TGTGCCAGCAGCCACCGACAGGGGACCTACGAGCAGTACTTC.

This clone appeared a single time. The chain's CDR3 is CASILYNEQFF. The CDR3 DNA sequence: TGCGCCAGCATACTCTACAATGAGCAGTTCTTC. J is TRBJ2-1 and V is TRBV5-1; D remains ambiguous. Germline CDR1 reads SGHRS; CDR2 reads YFSETQ. The ends were cut back, 6 bases at V and 3 bases at J, with 4 bases in the middle. This CDR3 region has 11 residues.

The V call is TRBV4-1, the J call TRBJ1-1, with a tentative D call TRBD1 (6 bases). CDR3 length: 16 amino acids. The germline V gene encodes CDR1 MGHRA and CDR2 YSYEKL. V was clipped by 0 bases and J by 5 bases, with 16 bases between them. CDR3 in DNA: TGCGCCAGCAGCCAAGAGTTTGCGGGGGGCAGGACTGAAGCTTTCTTT. It codes for CASSQEFAGGRTEAFF.

V is TRBV9 and J is TRBJ2-5; TRBD1 is a possible D gene (6 bases). Looked up from germline, CDR1 is SGDLS and CDR2 is YYNGEE. This CDR3 is built from 15 residues. V was pared by 0 bases and J by 5 bases, with 14 bases between. The CDR3 is CASSVGAGVPETQYF. The CDR3 region has the DNA TGTGCCAGCAGCGTAGGCGCAGGGGTTCCGGAGACCCAGTACTTC. The whole variable domain, filled in from reference TRBV9 and TRBJ2-5, reads DSGVTQTPKHLITATGQRVTLRCSPRSGDLSVYWYQQSLDQGLQFLIQYYNGEERAKGNILERFSAQQFPDLHSELNLSSLELGDSALYFCASSVGAGVPETQYFGPGTRLLVL.

The gene calls are TRBV24-1 and TRBJ2-1; TRBD1 matches at 11 bases. Trimming at V came to 3 bases and at J to 4 bases, leaving 7 bases not matched to a gene. The germline V gene has CDR1 KGHDR and CDR2 SFDVKD. This CDR3 has 17 amino acids. The CDR3 bases are TGTGCCACCAGTGATCCCTCGGGACAGGGGGGGTACAATGAGCAGTTCTTC. It encodes CATSDPSGQGGYNEQFF.

The CDR3 is CASSLVGQATDTQYF. DNA for the CDR3: TGTGCCAGCAGCTTAGTGGGACAGGCCACAGATACGCAGTATTTT. The chain couples TRBV7-2 to TRBJ2-3; 8 nucleotides line up with TRBD1. The V gene's germline CDR1 is SGHTA and CDR2 FQGNSA. J lost 2 bases, V lost 1 base, and 2 bases had no gene match. The CDR3 has 15 amino acids.